A single sample is the source of the 16 T cell receptor beta chains below, sequenced in a study of T cell responses to AZD1222 COVID-19 vaccine. TCRdb's table, derived via immunoSEQ multiplex PCR, lists solely in-frame clones and lacks some. The sample includes some 150,000 clones, 85% to 90% of them seen just once. Sample: peripheral blood, taken on day 0 of AZD1222 vaccination. The receptors here all came from an adult in good health.

V usage is TRBV7-9 and J usage is TRBJ1-2, with D possibly being TRBD1 (6 bases). This CDR3 has 14 residues. Germline values: CDR1 SEHNR, CDR2 FQNEAQ (reference sequence). V was clipped by 4 bases and J by 2 bases, with 11 bases between them. The CDR3 reads CASSYLQGNYGYTF. The CDR3 DNA follows: TGTGCCAGCAGCTATTTACAGGGAAACTATGGCTACACCTTC.

The genes are TRBV14 and TRBJ2-7, with TRBD1 as a possible D gene (6 bases). Looked up from germline, CDR1 is SGHDN and CDR2 is FVKESK. Trimming left V 1 base short and J 2 bases short, with 15 bases between. The CDR3 runs to 16 residues. CDR3 sequence: CASSQAQGKGPYEQYF. Here the CDR3 DNA reads TGTGCCAGCAGCCAAGCCCAGGGGAAGGGACCCTACGAGCAGTACTTC.

The chain carries TRBV4-3 and TRBJ2-1; TRBD2 aligns across 7 bases. The CDR3 consists of 16 residues. J lost 2 bases, V lost 1 base, and 5 bases had no gene match. Germline lookup yields CDR1 LGHNA and CDR2 YSLEER. The CDR3: CASSQAASGPYNEQFF. The CDR3 nucleotides read TGCGCCAGCAGCCAAGCGGCTAGCGGCCCCTACAATGAGCAGTTCTTC.

This sequence joins TRBV5-4 and TRBJ2-7, with D maybe TRBD2 (6 bases). The CDR3 extends over 15 amino acids. CDR1 SGHNT and CDR2 YYREEE come from the germline V gene (reference sequence). V dropped 3 bases and J dropped 2 bases, with 15 bases sitting between them. The CDR3 region is CASSSRAGGTYEQYF. Written as DNA, the CDR3 is TGTGCCAGCAGCTCTCGAGCGGGTGGAACCTACGAGCAGTACTTC. The variable domain in full, with the rest retrieved from reference TRBV5-4 and TRBJ2-7, is ETGVTQSPTHLIKTRGQQVTLRCSSQSGHNTVSWYQQALGQGPQFIFQYYREEENGRGNFPPRFSGLQFPNYSSELNVNALELDDSALYLCASSSRAGGTYEQYFGPGTRLTVT.

In its sample, this clone was seen once. The V and J genes are TRBV7-2 and TRBJ2-1; D call uncertain. This CDR3 is built from 16 residues. Trimming took off 1 base at V and 4 bases at J, with 14 bases between the two ends. Germline CDR1 SGHTA, CDR2 FQGNSA. CDR3 loop: CASSLVALGKYNEQFF. The CDR3 nucleotides are TGTGCCAGCAGCTTAGTTGCACTTGGGAAGTACAATGAGCAGTTCTTC. Filled out from reference TRBV7-2 and TRBJ2-1, the complete variable domain reads GAGVSQSPSNKVTEKGKDVELRCDPISGHTALYWYRQSLGQGLEFLIYFQGNSAPDKSGLPSDRFSAERTGGSVSTLTIQRTQQEDSAVYLCASSLVALGKYNEQFFGPGTRLTVL.

The CDR3 coding sequence is TGTGCCAGTAAAGAGAGCGGGGACTACTACGAGCAGTACTTC. Its translation: CASKESGDYYEQYF. The rearrangement links TRBV19 to TRBJ2-7, with 7 positions matching TRBD2. V was pared by 7 bases and J by 3 bases, with 9 bases of the junction left unmatched. Germline V gene data show CDR1 as LNHDA and CDR2 as SQIVND (reference sequence). CDR3 size: 14 residues.

V and J are TRBV7-9 and TRBJ1-1, with TRBD1 as a possible D gene (5 bases). CDR1 and CDR2 from the germline V gene are SEHNR and FQNEAQ (reference sequence). The CDR3 sequence is 14 residues long. Trimming took 1 base from V and 5 from J, leaving 11 bases between them. In DNA, the CDR3 is TGTGCCAGCAGCTTAGTAATGGGGGGAACTGAAGCTTTCTTT. This encodes CASSLVMGGTEAFF.

J is TRBJ2-2 and V is TRBV10-1; 8 bases match TRBD1. V was clipped by 8 bases and J by 5 bases; unmatched bases: 10. CDR1 and CDR2 (germline): WNHNN, SYGVQD (reference sequence). There are 15 residues in the CDR3. In DNA form, the CDR3 reads TGCGCCAGCGGCAGGACAGGGTCCGGTACCGGGGAGCTGTTTTTT. Translation gives CASGRTGSGTGELFF.

The rearrangement links TRBV9 to TRBJ1-1; weak D call: TRBD1 (5 bases). The CDR3 spans 15 residues. V was clipped by 1 base and J by 3 bases, with 13 bases between them. Germline loops: CDR1 SGDLS, CDR2 YYNGEE. The DNA of the CDR3 is TGTGCCAGCAGCGTATCCAGGGTTGGTGACACTGAAGCTTTCTTT. Protein: CASSVSRVGDTEAFF. The full variable domain, rest sourced from reference TRBV9 and TRBJ1-1, is DSGVTQTPKHLITATGQRVTLRCSPRSGDLSVYWYQQSLDQGLQFLIQYYNGEERAKGNILERFSAQQFPDLHSELNLSSLELGDSALYFCASSVSRVGDTEAFFGQGTRLTVV.

The chain recombines TRBV19 with TRBJ1-5; D may be TRBD1 (5 bases). V lost 5 bases to trimming and J lost 1 base, with 18 bases between them. The CDR3 spans 17 residues. CDR1 is LNHDA and CDR2 is SQIVND in the germline V gene (reference sequence). The CDR3 nucleotides read TGTGCCAGTAGTCCCCAAGCGGCAGGGCGAAGCAATCAGCCCCAGCATTTT. Its protein is CASSPQAAGRSNQPQHF.

This rearrangement joins TRBV12-3 or TRBV12-4 to TRBJ1-2; 7 bases are a match to TRBD1. The CDR3 has 13 amino acids. The V segment lost 4 bases and the J segment 4 bases; nucleotides outside the gene matches: 3. CDR3 sequence: CASSWRTGYGYTF. The CDR3 DNA is TGTGCCAGCAGTTGGAGGACAGGCTATGGCTACACCTTC.

This chain's CDR3 is CASSYQGRNEQFF. As DNA, the CDR3 is TGTGCCAGCAGTTATCAGGGGAGGAATGAGCAGTTCTTC. V is TRBV6-2 or TRBV6-3 and J is TRBJ2-1; the D gene could be TRBD1 or TRBD2 (6 bases each). CDR1 and CDR2 from the germline V gene are MNHEY and SVGEGT. The V gene lost 3 bases and the J gene lost 7 bases, with 10 bases spanning the gap. The CDR3 consists of 13 residues.

This chain links TRBV19 with TRBJ2-2; unclear D gene. Germline CDR1 reads LNHDA; CDR2 reads SQIVND (reference sequence). CDR3 length equals 11 residues. V shed 3 bases and J shed 11 bases, with 7 bases lying between them. The CDR3, as DNA: TGTGCCAGTAGTATGAATAGAGAGCTGTTTTTT. Translating gives CASSMNRELFF. Full variable domain (rest looked up from reference TRBV19 and TRBJ2-2): DGGITQSPKYLFRKEGQNVTLSCEQNLNHDAMYWYRQDPGQGLRLIYYSQIVNDFQKGDIAEGYSVSREKKESFPLTVTSAQKNPTAFYLCASSMNRELFFGEGSRLTVL.

This clone was recorded once. J is TRBJ2-7 and V is TRBV14; TRBD1 agrees at 8 bases. Germline V CDR1 and CDR2: SGHDN, FVKESK. The ends lost 0 bases at V and 1 base at J; junction bases unmatched: 2. The CDR3 totals 15 residues. In DNA form, the CDR3 reads TGTGCCAGCAGCCAAGACAGGGGGCCTTCCTACGAGCAGTACTTC. Translated: CASSQDRGPSYEQYF.

This chain connects TRBV9 to TRBJ1-3, with 7 bases fitting TRBD1. Germline CDR1 SGDLS, CDR2 YYNGEE. This CDR3 contains 14 residues. Trimming cost V 5 bases and J 0 bases; bases outside gene matches: 2. Here the CDR3 DNA reads TGTGCCAGCAGGACAGGGAGCTCTGGAAACACCATATATTTT. It is translated as CASRTGSSGNTIYF.

This clone was counted only a few times. The V call is TRBV7-2, the J call TRBJ1-4; a weak D match, TRBD1 (6 bases). Germline V lookup: CDR1 SGHTA, CDR2 FQGNSA. CDR3 length: 14 residues. The ends were cut back, 5 bases at V and 6 bases at J, with 13 bases in the middle. CDR3 protein: CASSAGTNHEKLFF. The CDR3 DNA reads TGTGCCAGCAGCGCCGGGACAAACCATGAAAAACTGTTTTTT.